The 15 T cell receptor beta chains given below trace back to one sample, sequenced in a study of shared clonotypes between healthy human individuals. Selected positively for CCR7 and CD45RO-negative, naive CD8 cells excluded terminally differentiated effector memory CD45RA+ cells. TCRdb's copy holds only in-frame clones and misses some; the assay was immunoSEQ multiplex PCR. Among hundreds of thousands of clones, about 90% were seen once, and the ten largest hold approximately 25%. Sample: naive CD8+ T cells sorted from blood. These receptors were obtained from a young man in good health.

This chain connects TRBV28 to TRBJ2-7; no clear D. The CDR3 length is 11 residues. V lost 5 bases, J lost 5 bases, and 7 bases lay in between. Germline CDR1 reads MDHEN; CDR2 reads SYDVKM. The CDR3 spells CASSRPNEQYF. The DNA of the CDR3 is TGTGCCAGCAGTCGCCCCAACGAGCAGTACTTC.

V is TRBV19 and J is TRBJ1-1; D might be TRBD1 (5 bases). Trimming took 6 bases from V and 0 from J, leaving 20 bases between them. The CDR3 consists of 17 residues. Germline V gives CDR1 LNHDA, CDR2 SQIVND (reference sequence). The CDR3 nucleotides read TGTGCCAGTAGCCTAGTAGGGGAGGCAACCATGAACACTGAAGCTTTCTTT. Amino acid sequence: CASSLVGEATMNTEAFF.

This sequence joins TRBV29-1 and TRBJ2-1; the match to TRBD2 covers 8 bases. This CDR3 comprises 14 residues. J lost 0 bases, V lost 7 bases, and 5 bases had no gene match. CDR1 and CDR2 from the germline V gene are SQVTM and ANQGSEA. This CDR3 reads CSAQSGSSYNEQFF. For the CDR3, the DNA is TGCAGCGCTCAGAGCGGGAGCTCCTACAATGAGCAGTTCTTC.

The chain combines TRBV5-4 with TRBJ2-3; TRBD2 aligns across 9 bases. This CDR3 has 15 residues. J lost 0 bases, V lost 2 bases, and 1 base had no gene match. Germline V CDR1 and CDR2: SGHNT, YYREEE (reference sequence). The CDR3 DNA sequence: TGTGCCAGCAGCTTAGCGGGAGGAAGCACAGATACGCAGTATTTT. It yields the protein CASSLAGGSTDTQYF.

The genes are TRBV7-9 and TRBJ2-1; the D is unclear. V was pared by 2 bases and J by 5 bases, with 13 bases between. The CDR3 sequence is 15 residues long. Germline V CDR1 and CDR2: SEHNR, FQNEAQ (reference sequence). CDR3 sequence: CASSLTLAQDNEQFF. The CDR3 nucleotides are TGTGCCAGCAGCTTAACGCTGGCTCAGGACAATGAGCAGTTCTTC.

V gene TRBV14 combines with J gene TRBJ2-7, with 13 bases aligning to TRBD2. This CDR3 contains 15 residues. Germline V gives CDR1 SGHDN, CDR2 FVKESK. Trimming took 4 bases from V and 3 from J; bases not matched to a gene: 3. The CDR3 DNA reads TGTGCCAGCAGCCCGGGACTAGCGGGATACTACGAGCAGTACTTC. Translation: CASSPGLAGYYEQYF.

V and J are TRBV13 and TRBJ1-5; D uncertain. Trimming cost V 2 bases and J 8 bases, with 7 bases left between them. The germline CDR1 and CDR2 sequences are PRHDT and FYEKMQ (reference sequence). The CDR3 consists of 12 residues. The CDR3 loop reads CASSLSTEPQHF. The DNA of the CDR3 is TGTGCCAGCAGCTTAAGTACGGAGCCCCAGCATTTT.

This clone appeared a single time. V is TRBV5-1 and J is TRBJ1-1, with 7 bases aligning to TRBD1. V shed 4 bases, J shed 1 base, and the junction held 7 bases outside the gene matches. Looked up from germline, CDR1 is SGHRS and CDR2 is YFSETQ. The CDR3 runs to 15 residues. The CDR3 bases are TGCGCCAGCAGCGTACGGAGGGGGCGGAACACTGAAGCTTTCTTT. Protein: CASSVRRGRNTEAFF.

The J gene is TRBJ2-5, the V gene TRBV29-1; D remains unclear. V was cut by 6 bases and J by 4 bases, with 18 bases left in between. Germline CDR1 is SQVTM and CDR2 is ANQGSEA. The CDR3 spans 14 residues. CDR3 DNA sequence: TGCAGCGTCCTAGGATCGCCGGACGGAGAGACCCAGTACTTC. This codes for CSVLGSPDGETQYF.

The CDR3 sequence is CASSQGRGSFQETQYF. CDR3 in DNA: TGTGCCAGCAGCCAAGGGAGGGGTTCGTTCCAAGAGACCCAGTACTTC. This chain joins TRBV9 and TRBJ2-5, with 7 bases that match TRBD2. There are 16 residues in the CDR3. V gave up 4 bases and J gave up 1 base; unmatched junction bases: 10. Germline loops: CDR1 SGDLS, CDR2 YYNGEE.

The rearrangement uses TRBV7-9 and TRBJ2-5; TRBD2 matches 9 bases. The CDR3 sequence is 19 residues long. Germline lookup yields CDR1 SEHNR and CDR2 FQNEAQ (reference sequence). The V segment lost 3 bases and the J segment 3 bases; nucleotides outside the gene matches: 17. The CDR3 sequence is CASSFEGFRRTSEKETQYF. CDR3 bases: TGTGCCAGCAGCTTTGAGGGGTTTCGTCGGACTAGCGAGAAAGAGACCCAGTACTTC. Using reference TRBV7-9 and TRBJ2-5 for the parts outside the CDR3, the full variable domain is DTGVSQNPRHKITKRGQNVTFRCDPISEHNRLYWYRQTLGQGPEFLTYFQNEAQLEKSRLLSDRFSAERPKGSFSTLEIQRTEQGDSAMYLCASSFEGFRRTSEKETQYFGPGTRLLVL.

J is TRBJ2-1 and V is TRBV7-3, with 8 bases aligning to TRBD2. Germline assignment: CDR1 SGHTA and CDR2 FQGTGA. The ends lost 5 bases at V and 6 bases at J; junction bases unmatched: 9. CDR3 length: 15 amino acids. The chain's CDR3 is CASSPAGGGPNEQFF. The CDR3 DNA sequence: TGTGCCAGCAGCCCGGCGGGGGGAGGGCCCAATGAGCAGTTCTTC.

The chain links TRBV9 to TRBJ2-7; D remains unclear. V lost 0 bases and J 2 bases, leaving 6 bases between the germline ends. This CDR3 has 13 amino acids. The germline V gene encodes CDR1 SGDLS and CDR2 YYNGEE. Written as DNA, the CDR3 is TGTGCCAGCAGCGTAGGAGAACCCTACGAGCAGTACTTC. Protein sequence: CASSVGEPYEQYF.

The rearrangement uses TRBV5-1 and TRBJ2-1; possible D gene TRBD1, 5 bases. The V end was cut by 0 bases, the J end by 8 bases, with 12 bases between. Germline CDR1 and CDR2: SGHRS and YFSETQ. The CDR3 has 14 amino acids. The CDR3 loop reads CASSLEPGWDEQFF. The DNA of the CDR3 is TGCGCCAGCAGCTTGGAGCCAGGGTGGGATGAGCAGTTCTTC.

The J gene is TRBJ1-2, the V gene TRBV27; 8 bases are a match to TRBD1. Trimming took 4 bases from V and 3 from J; bases not matched to a gene: 4. Germline lookup yields CDR1 MNHEY and CDR2 SMNVEV (reference sequence). The CDR3 spans 14 residues. This chain's CDR3 is CASSYTGGDYGYTF. In DNA, the CDR3 is TGTGCCAGCAGTTATACAGGGGGTGACTATGGCTACACCTTC.